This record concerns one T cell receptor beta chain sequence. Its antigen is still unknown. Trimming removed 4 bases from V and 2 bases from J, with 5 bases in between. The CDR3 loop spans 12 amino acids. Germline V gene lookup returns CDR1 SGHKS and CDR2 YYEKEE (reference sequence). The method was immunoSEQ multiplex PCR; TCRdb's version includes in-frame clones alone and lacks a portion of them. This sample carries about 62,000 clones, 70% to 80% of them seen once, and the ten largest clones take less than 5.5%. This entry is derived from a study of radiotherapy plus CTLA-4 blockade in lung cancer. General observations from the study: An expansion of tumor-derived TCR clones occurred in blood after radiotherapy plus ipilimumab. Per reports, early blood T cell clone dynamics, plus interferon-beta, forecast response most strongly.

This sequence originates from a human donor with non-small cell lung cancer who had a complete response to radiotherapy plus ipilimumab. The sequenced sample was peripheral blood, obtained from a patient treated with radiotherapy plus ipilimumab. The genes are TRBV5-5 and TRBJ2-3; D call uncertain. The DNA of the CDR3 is TGTGCCAGCAGCCCATTCACAGATACGCAGTATTTT. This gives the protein CASSPFTDTQYF.